This entry lists 30 T cell receptor beta chains sequenced from one sample in a study of CD8 T cells in ankylosing spondylitis. In TCRdb, the 5' RACE reads were re-called with MiXCR into one record per CDR3 protein. The sample holds 250,000 to 350,000 distinct CDR3 sequences, less than 25% seen once. Sequenced material: blood, either unsorted or a sorted T cell fraction (not recorded which). These receptors came from a female donor with ankylosing spondylitis or in good health (not recorded which).

Ten or more counts support this clonotype. The chain couples TRBV7-3 to TRBJ2-1; 7 nucleotides match TRBD2. V lost 5 bases to trimming and J lost 10 bases; unmatched junction nucleotides: 5. CDR1 is SGHTA, CDR2 FQGTGA, per germline. The CDR3 contains 12 residues. The CDR3 nucleotides read TGTGCCAGCAGCACCTCAGCGGGAGAGCAGTTCTTC. It translates to CASSTSAGEQFF.

The count of this clonotype is one. V usage is TRBV11-2 and J usage is TRBJ2-1; 9 bases are shared with TRBD1. V shed 3 bases and J 7 bases; nucleotides not matched to a gene: 4. Germline V gene lookup returns CDR1 SGHAT and CDR2 FQNNGV. This CDR3 is 14 amino acids long. Here the CDR3 reads CASSFGDRGNEQFF. Written as DNA, the CDR3 is TGTGCCAGCAGCTTCGGAGACAGGGGGAATGAGCAGTTCTTC. Complete variable domain (other parts from reference TRBV11-2 and TRBJ2-1): EAGVAQSPRYKIIEKRQSVAFWCNPISGHATLYWYQQILGQGPKLLIQFQNNGVVDDSQLPKDRFSAERLKGVDSTLKIQPAKLEDSAVYLCASSFGDRGNEQFFGPGTRLTVL.

This clonotype was counted between two and nine times. The chain is built from TRBV12-3 or TRBV12-4 and TRBJ1-1, with D uncertain. This CDR3 spans 11 amino acids. The germline V and J ends were trimmed by 1 base and 7 bases, with 4 bases remaining between them. CDR3 sequence (DNA): TGTGCCAGCAGTTTAGTTAATGAAGCTTTCTTT. Its translation is CASSLVNEAFF.

This sequence joins TRBV7-6 and TRBJ2-2; D unresolved. This CDR3 is built from 14 residues. The V and J ends lost 5 bases and 3 bases respectively, with 10 bases between them. Germline CDR1 is SGHVS and CDR2 is FNYEAQ. The CDR3 DNA reads as TGTGCCAGCAGCCCTCGTGGGGACACCGGGGAGCTGTTTTTT. Protein sequence: CASSPRGDTGELFF.

This clonotype was recorded a few times. One end of the junction does not line up with germline, which may come from a read error. The V call is TRBV28, the J call TRBJ2-7; possibly TRBD1 for D (8 bases). The CDR3 loop spans 14 amino acids. CDR1 MDHEN and CDR2 SYDVKM come from the germline V gene. The DNA for the CDR3 is TGTGCCAGCGACTGGACAGGGAGGGTCTACGAGCAGCACTTC. Translation gives CASDWTGRVYEQHF.

This clonotype was seen at least ten times. This sequence joins TRBV11-2 and TRBJ2-1; D ambiguous. In germline, CDR1 is SGHAT, CDR2 FQNNGV. V dropped 2 bases and J dropped 10 bases, with 9 bases sitting between them. The CDR3 has 12 amino acids. The CDR3 sequence: CASSLLGGEQFF. The CDR3 DNA is TGTGCCAGCAGCTTATTAGGTGGGGAGCAGTTCTTC.

This chain connects TRBV6-5 to TRBJ2-7; tentatively, D is TRBD2 (6 bases). From germline, CDR1 is MNHEY and CDR2 SVGAGI. The CDR3 loop spans 15 amino acids. V was shortened by 2 bases and J by 0 bases, with 11 bases between the two germline ends. CDR3 DNA: TGTGCCAGCAGTTACAACGGGGGAAGCTCCTACGAGCAGTACTTC. Translation gives CASSYNGGSSYEQYF.

This clonotype was counted between two and nine times. The chain joins TRBV6-5 to TRBJ2-1; D may be TRBD1 (5 bases). The CDR3 is made up of 15 amino acids. CDR1 MNHEY and CDR2 SVGAGI come from the germline V gene. Deletions cut 0 bases from V and 8 bases from J, with 14 bases between. The CDR3 DNA sequence: TGTGCCAGCAGTTACTCCGCCAGACAGTCCCATGAGCAGTTCTTC. This translates into CASSYSARQSHEQFF.

This clonotype was counted many times. DNA for the CDR3: TGCAGTTTCGCAGGGGGCGCGGGGACCCAGTACTTC. It specifies CSFAGGAGTQYF. J is TRBJ2-5 and V is TRBV20-1; 8 bases line up with TRBD1. J lost 7 bases, V lost 8 bases, and 9 bases had no gene match. The CDR3 runs 12 residues. The germline gives CDR1 DFQATT, CDR2 SNEGSKA (reference sequence).

The V call is TRBV20-1, the J call TRBJ2-4; maybe TRBD2 (5 bases). Germline lookup yields CDR1 DFQATT and CDR2 SNEGSKA (reference sequence). The ends were cut back, 5 bases at V and 11 bases at J, with 13 bases in the middle. The CDR3 sequence is 11 residues long. CDR3 sequence reads: CSAFGAEVQYF. The CDR3 DNA reads TGCAGTGCTTTCGGAGCGGAGGTTCAGTACTTC.

The chain is built from TRBV5-1 and TRBJ2-5; D remains unclear. The CDR3 extends over 13 amino acids. Germline V lookup: CDR1 SGHRS, CDR2 YFSETQ. V lost 1 base to trimming and J lost 1 base, with 5 bases between them. CDR3 amino acids: CASSLQPQETQYF. The CDR3 DNA is TGCGCCAGCAGCTTGCAACCCCAAGAGACCCAGTACTTC.

This clonotype was seen a handful of times. The rearrangement uses TRBV6-1 and TRBJ1-4; no clear D gene. Germline V CDR1 and CDR2: MNHNS, SASEGT. Trimming removed 6 bases at V and 4 bases at J, with 9 bases between. The CDR3 extends over 13 amino acids. CDR3 DNA: TGTGCCAGCAGGCCAGCTTATAATGAAAAACTGTTTTTT. Its translation is CASRPAYNEKLFF.

This chain connects TRBV20-1 to TRBJ2-3; 7 nucleotides align to TRBD2. This CDR3 is built from 15 residues. Losses at the gene ends were 0 bases for V and 8 bases for J; bases not matched to a gene: 11. Germline V gives CDR1 DFQATT, CDR2 SNEGSKA (reference sequence). The CDR3 bases are TGCAGTGCTAGAGATCTCGAGACTAGCCCTAGTACGCAGTATTTT. Translating gives CSARDLETSPSTQYF.

The chain joins TRBV20-1 to TRBJ1-1; 7 bases fit TRBD1. The CDR3 loop spans 16 amino acids. Germline V CDR1 and CDR2: DFQATT, SNEGSKA (reference sequence). V lost 1 base and J lost 8; bases outside the gene matches: 16. The CDR3 sequence: CSARADSGQPKSEAFF. CDR3 sequence (DNA): TGCAGTGCTAGAGCGGATTCGGGACAGCCTAAATCAGAAGCTTTCTTT.

The CDR3: CASSYRPWIKRQGDSGANVLTF. The CDR3 nucleotides read TGTGCCAGCAGTTACCGCCCTTGGATCAAAAGACAGGGTGACTCTGGGGCCAACGTCCTGACTTTC. The rearrangement joins TRBV6-2 or TRBV6-3 to TRBJ2-6; 7 nucleotides line up with TRBD1. The CDR3 spans 22 residues. V shed 2 bases and J 0 bases; nucleotides not matched to a gene: 19. Per germline, CDR1 MNHEY and CDR2 SVGEGT.

The gene calls are TRBV20-1 and TRBJ2-3; D is undetermined. The CDR3 covers 14 residues. In germline, CDR1 is DFQATT, CDR2 SNEGSKA (reference sequence). Deletions cut 6 bases from V and 6 bases from J, with 19 bases between. The CDR3 coding sequence is TGCAGTGCAGAAGCCCAGCGCGTGGGGGATACGCAGTATTTT. This encodes CSAEAQRVGDTQYF.

The chain links TRBV5-1 to TRBJ2-7; 9 positions agree with TRBD2. Germline CDR1 SGHRS, CDR2 YFSETQ. This CDR3 has 13 amino acids. Losses at the gene ends were 0 bases for V and 6 bases for J; bases not matched to a gene: 1. CDR3 amino acids: CASSLEAGGEQYF. The DNA for the CDR3 is TGCGCCAGCAGCTTGGAAGCGGGAGGCGAGCAGTACTTC.

In its sample, this clonotype was seen a few times. This chain uses TRBV15 with TRBJ2-5, with D tentatively TRBD2 (5 bases). CDR3 length: 13 amino acids. CDR1 is LNHNV and CDR2 is YYDKDF in the germline V gene (reference sequence). Trimming took off 7 bases at V and 7 bases at J, with 16 bases between the two ends. The CDR3 DNA is TGTGCCACCACCGGACCGGGAAGAGGGACCCAGTACTTC. Translation gives CATTGPGRGTQYF.

This chain connects TRBV3-1 to TRBJ1-4; D is perhaps TRBD1 (6 bases). CDR1 is LGHDT and CDR2 is YNNKEL in the germline V gene (reference sequence). The V gene lost 3 bases and the J gene lost 0 bases, with 14 bases spanning the gap. The CDR3 extends over 17 amino acids. CDR3 DNA sequence: TGTGCCAGCAGCCACCCCAAAGGGGGATCAACTAATGAAAAACTGTTTTTT. Protein product: CASSHPKGGSTNEKLFF.

The rearrangement uses TRBV6-5 and TRBJ2-7, with 7 bases that match TRBD2. The V gene end was trimmed by 4 bases and the J gene end by 0 bases; junction bases not matched to a gene: 6. Germline V lookup: CDR1 MNHEY, CDR2 SVGAGI. The CDR3 is made up of 15 amino acids. The CDR3 region is CASSSHGGSSYEQYF. The CDR3 coding sequence is TGTGCCAGCAGTTCCCACGGGGGGAGCTCCTACGAGCAGTACTTC.

The rearrangement joins TRBV19 to TRBJ1-1; D gene ambiguous. Trimming removed 8 bases from V and 1 base from J, with 11 bases in between. Germline V CDR1 and CDR2: LNHDA, SQIVND (reference sequence). The CDR3 extends over 13 amino acids. CDR3 sequence reads: CASASGGNTEAFF. The DNA for the CDR3 is TGTGCCAGTGCAAGCGGCGGGAACACTGAAGCTTTCTTT.

This rearrangement joins TRBV7-2 to TRBJ2-2; no firm D call. Between the trimmed V and J ends, which lost 3 bases and 8 bases, there was a span of 10 bases. The CDR3 loop spans 13 amino acids. Looked up from germline, CDR1 is SGHTA and CDR2 is FQGNSA. The CDR3 nucleotides are TGTGCCAGCAGCTTTACGGTGGGGGGGGAGCTGTTTTTT. Residues: CASSFTVGGELFF. Drawing the rest from reference TRBV7-2 and TRBJ2-2, the complete variable domain is GAGVSQSPSNKVTEKGKDVELRCDPISGHTALYWYRQSLGQGLEFLIYFQGNSAPDKSGLPSDRFSAERTGGSVSTLTIQRTQQEDSAVYLCASSFTVGGELFFGEGSRLTVL.

This clonotype has just a few counts. This rearrangement joins TRBV12-3 or TRBV12-4 to TRBJ1-1; D may be TRBD1 (5 bases). Trimming removed 7 bases from V and 7 bases from J, with 19 bases in between. The CDR3 covers 14 residues. The chain's CDR3 is CASTSTAPLVEAFF. In DNA, the CDR3 is TGTGCCAGCACTTCGACAGCCCCCCTAGTTGAAGCTTTCTTT.

This clonotype was seen at least ten times. The genes are TRBV29-1 and TRBJ1-1; D may be TRBD1 (5 bases). Germline V gene sequence: CDR1 SQVTM, CDR2 ANQGSEA. V lost 5 bases and J 1 base, leaving 14 bases between the germline ends. This CDR3 spans 14 amino acids. The CDR3 here is CSVRGMVSNTEAFF. The CDR3, as DNA: TGCAGCGTTCGGGGCATGGTGTCGAACACTGAAGCTTTCTTT.

This clonotype has only one observation. The J gene is TRBJ1-1, the V gene TRBV2, with 8 bases that match TRBD1. CDR1 and CDR2 (germline): SNHLY, FYNNEI. With V trimmed by 5 bases and J by 10 bases, 6 bases remained unmatched. This CDR3 region has 12 residues. This CDR3 reads CASSFRGLGAFF. The CDR3 nucleotides read TGTGCCAGCAGTTTCAGGGGGCTAGGAGCTTTCTTT.

The genes are TRBV11-2 and TRBJ2-1; 9 bases agree with TRBD2. The germline V gene encodes CDR1 SGHAT and CDR2 FQNNGV. The CDR3 runs to 20 residues. Germline trimming cut 1 base from V and 4 bases from J; bases unmatched to any gene: 17. This CDR3 is CASSLVTRSLAGVHYNEQFF. CDR3 nucleotides: TGTGCCAGCAGCTTAGTCACTCGATCGTTAGCGGGAGTACATTACAATGAGCAGTTCTTC.

This chain connects TRBV20-1 to TRBJ2-7; D is unclear. Germline V gene data show CDR1 as DFQATT and CDR2 as SNEGSKA (reference sequence). The V end lost 2 bases, the J end lost 3 bases, and 5 bases lay between the germline ends. The CDR3 loop spans 11 amino acids. CDR3 loop: CSARILYEQYF. In DNA, the CDR3 is TGCAGTGCTAGAATACTCTACGAGCAGTACTTC.

This clonotype was counted ten times or more. The chain uses TRBV12-3 or TRBV12-4 and TRBJ2-1, with TRBD1 matching over 7 bases. The V and J ends lost 11 bases and 9 bases, in that order; junction bases with no gene match: 13. CDR3 size: 13 residues. CDR3 sequence (DNA): TGTGCCTCCGGCCGAGACAGGGTGGGTGAGCAGTTCTTC. The encoded protein is CASGRDRVGEQFF.

The chain couples TRBV6-2 or TRBV6-3 to TRBJ2-5; the match to TRBD2 covers 9 bases. J was trimmed by 4 bases and V by 8 bases; bases with no gene match: 17. From germline, CDR1 is MNHEY and CDR2 SVGEGT. The CDR3 covers 17 residues. The CDR3, as DNA: TGTGCCAGCTCGGCTAGCGGGATAGGCGGTTTTGGAGAGACCCAGTACTTC. The encoded protein is CASSASGIGGFGETQYF.

The table lists this clonotype with a few counts. The chain joins TRBV25-1 to TRBJ2-5; maybe TRBD1 (5 bases). V lost 2 bases to trimming and J lost 5 bases, with 12 bases between them. The CDR3 length is 14 residues. Germline lookup yields CDR1 MGHDK and CDR2 SYGVNS. This CDR3 reads CASSETQGVETQYF. CDR3 coding DNA: TGTGCCAGCAGTGAAACCCAAGGGGTGGAGACCCAGTACTTC.